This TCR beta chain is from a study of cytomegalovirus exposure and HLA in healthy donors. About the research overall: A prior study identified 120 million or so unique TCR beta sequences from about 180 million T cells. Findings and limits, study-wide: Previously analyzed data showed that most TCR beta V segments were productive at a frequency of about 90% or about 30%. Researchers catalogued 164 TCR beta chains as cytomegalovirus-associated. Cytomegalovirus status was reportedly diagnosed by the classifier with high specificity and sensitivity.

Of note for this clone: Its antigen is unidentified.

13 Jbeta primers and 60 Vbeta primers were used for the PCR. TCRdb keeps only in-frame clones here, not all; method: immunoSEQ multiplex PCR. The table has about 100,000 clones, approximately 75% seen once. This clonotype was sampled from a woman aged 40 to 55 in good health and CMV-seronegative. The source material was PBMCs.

The CDR3 nucleotides read TGCGCCAGGGGACAGGGGCTTGGGGAGACCCAGTACTTC. Protein: CARGQGLGETQYF. This chain links TRBV5-1 with TRBJ2-5; 10 bases map to TRBD1. With 8 bases clipped from V and 5 bases from J, the junction kept 6 bases outside the gene matches. Per germline, CDR1 SGHRS and CDR2 YFSETQ. The CDR3 runs to 13 residues.